This T cell receptor beta chain is drawn from a study of CD8+CD57+ T cells in acquired aplastic anemia. Findings and limits, study-wide: Roughly 27 sequences, all CD8+ CDR3, were shared between patients and controls.

The germline CDR1 and CDR2 sequences are MGHDK and SYGVNS. V dropped 3 bases and J dropped 6 bases, with 17 bases sitting between them. The CDR3 spans 15 residues. With regard to this clonotype: Antigen unknown.

Profiling of TCR beta VDJ combinations and CDR3 sequences used genomic DNA as template. TCRdb fed the reads into MiXCR, producing one record per CDR3 protein. The data show approximately 380,000 distinct CDR3 sequences, under 80% seen once. Sequencing was done on a sample of sorted CD4+, CD8+, or CD8+CD57+ T cells (not recorded which) from PBMCs. V and J are TRBV25-1 and TRBJ1-1; tentative D call: TRBD1 (5 bases). The TCR comes from a human donor in good health, serving as a control. The CDR3 here is CASSDFVVDKPEAFF. The CDR3 nucleotides read TGTGCCAGCAGTGATTTCGTCGTGGACAAACCTGAAGCTTTCTTT. Full variable domain (outside the CDR3, taken from reference TRBV25-1 and TRBJ1-1): EADIYQTPRYLVIGTGKKITLECSQTMGHDKMYWYQQDPGMELHLIHYSYGVNSTEKGDLSSESTVSRIRTEHFPLTLESARPSHTSQYLCASSDFVVDKPEAFFGQGTRLTVV.